The present T cell receptor beta chain was sequenced within a study of CD8+CD57+ T cells in acquired aplastic anemia. Study-level information: Mean yield of DNA from sorted CD4+ and CD8+ cells was 2.5 to 4 ug. Among healthy donors, CD4+ cells averaged roughly 9.9 million reads.

The study, taken as a whole, reports: Patients and controls had CD8+ Simpson's diversity values that were not significantly distinct. Patients shared approximately 30 CD8+ CDR3 sequences with controls.

Germline assignment: CDR1 LNHDA and CDR2 SQIVND (reference sequence). V shed 5 bases and J shed 10 bases, with 9 bases lying between them. The CDR3 has 12 amino acids. The study profiled TCR beta VDJ and CDR3 using genomic DNA as template. TCRdb re-called the reads with MiXCR, one entry per CDR3 protein. This sample has about 220,000 distinct CDR3 sequences; 30% to 40% occur once, and the top ten carry 0.95% to 1.2%. This clonotype showed up many times. The antigen remains undetermined. V and J are TRBV19 and TRBJ1-6; D gene uncertain. This TCR was recovered from a human donor in good health, serving as a control. The specimen sequenced was sorted CD4+, CD8+, or CD8+CD57+ T cells (not recorded which) from PBMCs. CDR3 region: CASSPRGSPLHF. The CDR3 bases are TGTGCCAGTAGTCCTCGTGGATCACCCCTCCACTTT.